The 29 T cell receptor beta chains in this list originate from one sample, sequenced in a study of blood T cell repertoires in COVID-19. Libraries were prepared by immunoSEQ multiplex PCR; TCRdb keeps only in-frame clonotypes and omits some of them. The data contain some 230,000 clones, just under 85% of them singletons. Sequencing was carried out using PBMCs or T cells enriched from blood (not recorded which). These receptor sequences come from a woman in her 40s with acute COVID-19.

This clone appeared a few times. This sequence joins TRBV19 and TRBJ2-7; a possible D gene is TRBD1 (5 bases). The CDR3 length is 14 residues. V gave up 3 bases and J gave up 3 bases, with 12 bases separating them. Germline CDR1 and CDR2: LNHDA and SQIVND (reference sequence). CDR3 sequence: CASSMGQGGYEQYF. The CDR3 nucleotides read TGTGCCAGTAGTATGGGCCAGGGTGGCTACGAGCAGTACTTC.

The chain couples TRBV5-5 to TRBJ2-1; perhaps TRBD1 as D (5 bases). CDR3 length equals 15 residues. Germline lookup yields CDR1 SGHKS and CDR2 YYEKEE (reference sequence). Trimming stripped 2 bases from V and 3 bases from J, with 12 bases between. The DNA for the CDR3 is TGTGCCAGCAGCTTTTCAGGGTCGCGCTACAATGAGCAGTTCTTC. Translated: CASSFSGSRYNEQFF.

Worth noting for this clone: A much larger clonotype is one base distant, so this may be a read error. The chain couples TRBV5-4 to TRBJ1-4; D is ambiguous. CDR3 length equals 11 residues. V was shortened by 3 bases and J by 8 bases, with 5 bases between the two germline ends. Looked up from germline, CDR1 is SGHNT and CDR2 is YYREEE (reference sequence). The CDR3 reads CASSYGEKLFF. The CDR3 DNA reads as TGTGCCAGCAGCTACGGGGAAAAACTGTTTTTT. The whole variable domain, remainder taken from reference TRBV5-4 and TRBJ1-4, is ETGVTQSPTHLIKTRGQQVTLRCSSQSGHNTVSWYQQALGQGPQFIFQYYREEENGRGNFPPRFSGLQFPNYSSELNVNALELDDSALYLCASSYGEKLFFGSGTQLSVL.

This clone was seen ten or more times. The chain has TRBV6-2 or TRBV6-3 and TRBJ2-1; 12 bases line up with TRBD2. V was clipped by 2 bases and J by 0 bases; unmatched bases: 2. Germline-derived CDR1 and CDR2 are MNHEY and SVGEGT. CDR3 size: 17 residues. CDR3 region: CASSYGLAGLSYNEQFF. The CDR3 bases are TGTGCCAGCAGTTACGGACTAGCGGGGCTCTCCTACAATGAGCAGTTCTTC.

The chain has TRBV5-8 and TRBJ2-7; TRBD2 might be the D (6 bases). This CDR3 region has 14 residues. The germline V gene has CDR1 SGHTS and CDR2 YDEGEE. The V gene lost 1 base and the J gene lost 2 bases, with 10 bases spanning the gap. CDR3 in amino acids: CASSLSPGAYEQYF. In DNA, the CDR3 is TGTGCCAGCAGCTTGTCCCCGGGAGCCTACGAGCAGTACTTC.

The V call is TRBV7-3, the J call TRBJ2-1, with 12 nucleotides matching TRBD2. Unmatched junction bases numbered 6, after V lost 2 bases and J lost 7 bases. The CDR3 contains 16 residues. Germline CDR1 SGHTA, CDR2 FQGTGA. The CDR3 region is CASSLLAGGSSNEQFF. The CDR3 DNA reads as TGTGCCAGCAGCTTACTAGCGGGAGGGAGTAGTAATGAGCAGTTCTTC.

The rearrangement joins TRBV12-3 or TRBV12-4 to TRBJ2-7; D is perhaps TRBD2 (6 bases). This CDR3 has 13 residues. V was pared by 4 bases and J by 6 bases, with 13 bases between. The CDR3 sequence is CASSSFGGSEQYF. In DNA, the CDR3 is TGTGCCAGCAGTTCATTCGGGGGTTCCGAGCAGTACTTC.

The V gene is TRBV18, the J gene TRBJ2-3; TRBD2 aligns across 14 bases. In germline, CDR1 is KGHSH, CDR2 LQKENI. The CDR3 has 16 amino acids. V dropped 3 bases and J dropped 6; count of bases not matched to a gene: 5. The CDR3 reads CASSPMGLAGADTQYF. CDR3 coding DNA: TGTGCCAGCTCACCCATGGGACTAGCGGGAGCGGATACGCAGTATTTT. Full variable domain (missing parts from reference TRBV18 and TRBJ2-3): NAGVMQNPRHLVRRRGQEARLRCSPMKGHSHVYWYRQLPEEGLKFMVYLQKENIIDESGMPKERFSAEFPKEGPSILRIQQVVRGDSAAYFCASSPMGLAGADTQYFGPGTRLTVL.

This clone has more than one count but fewer than ten. The gene calls are TRBV11-2 and TRBJ1-2, with 9 nucleotides matching TRBD1. The J segment lost 1 base and the V segment lost 1 base, leaving 4 bases of the junction unmatched. CDR1 and CDR2 from the germline V gene are SGHAT and FQNNGV. The CDR3 is 16 amino acids. CDR3 in amino acids: CASSLAATGGNYGYTF. Here the CDR3 DNA reads TGTGCCAGCAGCTTAGCCGCGACAGGGGGTAACTATGGCTACACCTTC. Together with reference TRBV11-2 and TRBJ1-2, the CDR3 gives the full variable domain: EAGVAQSPRYKIIEKRQSVAFWCNPISGHATLYWYQQILGQGPKLLIQFQNNGVVDDSQLPKDRFSAERLKGVDSTLKIQPAKLEDSAVYLCASSLAATGGNYGYTFGSGTRLTVV.

The CDR3 coding sequence is TGTGCCAGCAGCTTAGCCGGGACAACGGCCTCACCCCTCCACTTT. Translating it yields CASSLAGTTASPLHF. The genes are TRBV11-1 and TRBJ1-6, with TRBD1 as a possible D gene (6 bases). Between the trimmed V and J ends, which lost 0 bases and 10 bases, there was a span of 13 bases. The CDR3 spans 15 residues. In germline, CDR1 is SGHAT, CDR2 FQDESV (reference sequence).

V is TRBV13 and J is TRBJ2-1; perhaps TRBD2 as D (6 bases). Germline lookup yields CDR1 PRHDT and CDR2 FYEKMQ (reference sequence). With 1 base removed from V and 1 base from J, the gap between germline ends came to 8 bases. This CDR3 has 15 residues. CDR3 protein: CASSLAGESYNEQFF. For the CDR3, the DNA is TGTGCCAGCAGCTTAGCGGGAGAGTCCTACAATGAGCAGTTCTTC.

The chain uses TRBV19 and TRBJ1-4, with D tentatively TRBD1 (6 bases). Germline CDR1 is LNHDA and CDR2 is SQIVND (reference sequence). The V gene lost 4 bases and the J gene lost 6 bases, with 15 bases spanning the gap. This CDR3 comprises 15 residues. The CDR3 loop reads CASSRNREMDEKLFF. The DNA of the CDR3 is TGTGCCAGTAGTAGAAACAGGGAGATGGATGAAAAACTGTTTTTT.

The chain recombines TRBV20-1 with TRBJ2-7; 13 bases map to TRBD2. The CDR3 runs 14 residues. Germline CDR1 reads DFQATT; CDR2 reads SNEGSKA (reference sequence). V was clipped by 3 bases and J by 5 bases; unmatched bases: 4. The DNA for the CDR3 is TGCAGTGCTAGTCGGACTAGCGGGAGACACGAGCAGTACTTC. Residues: CSASRTSGRHEQYF.

V and J are TRBV15 and TRBJ2-3, with TRBD2 identical over 10 bases. The germline gives CDR1 LNHNV, CDR2 YYDKDF (reference sequence). The ends lost 3 bases at V and 3 bases at J; junction bases unmatched: 6. This CDR3 is built from 16 residues. For the CDR3, the DNA is TGTGCCACCAGCAGCTTAGCGGGAGGATTTACAGATACGCAGTATTTT. It yields the protein CATSSLAGGFTDTQYF. Filled out from reference TRBV15 and TRBJ2-3, the complete variable domain reads DAMVIQNPRYQVTQFGKPVTLSCSQTLNHNVMYWYQQKSSQAPKLLFHYYDKDFNNEADTPDNFQSRRPNTSFCFLDIRSPGLGDTAMYLCATSSLAGGFTDTQYFGPGTRLTVL.

This chain joins TRBV28 and TRBJ1-2; a possible D gene is TRBD1 (5 bases). The V gene's germline CDR1 is MDHEN and CDR2 SYDVKM. The CDR3 has 12 amino acids. Trimming pared 11 bases from V and 3 bases from J, leaving 13 bases between. This CDR3 is CALREGYYGYTF. Written as DNA, the CDR3 is TGTGCCCTTCGGGAGGGGTACTATGGCTACACCTTC.

This chain links TRBV20-1 with TRBJ1-1; D unresolved. Looked up from germline, CDR1 is DFQATT and CDR2 is SNEGSKA (reference sequence). The V end lost 2 bases, the J end lost 5 bases, and 6 bases lay between the germline ends. This CDR3 spans 11 amino acids. The CDR3 sequence is CSARTGTEAFF. Here the CDR3 DNA reads TGCAGTGCTAGAACCGGTACTGAAGCTTTCTTT.

This clone showed up many times. The gene calls are TRBV28 and TRBJ2-7; the match to TRBD1 covers 7 bases. CDR3 length: 16 residues. J gave up 3 bases and V 7 bases, and 15 bases lay outside the gene matches. Germline-derived CDR1 and CDR2 are MDHEN and SYDVKM. The CDR3 DNA reads as TGTGCCAGCACCTTCGAGCGACGGGACAGTAACTACGAGCAGTACTTC. Its protein is CASTFERRDSNYEQYF.

The V call is TRBV29-1, the J call TRBJ1-3; unclear D gene. CDR1 and CDR2 (germline): SQVTM, ANQGSEA. This CDR3 is 13 amino acids long. V lost 4 bases and J 2 bases, leaving 9 bases between the germline ends. CDR3 sequence reads: CSVVAGAGNTIYF. DNA of the CDR3: TGCAGCGTTGTGGCCGGGGCTGGAAACACCATATATTTT.

The rearrangement links TRBV6-5 to TRBJ2-1; 8 positions match TRBD1. The CDR3 sequence is 14 residues long. The junction had 8 bases not matched to a gene; V was cut back by 5 bases and J by 8 bases. CDR1 is MNHEY, CDR2 SVGAGI, per germline. CDR3 residues: CASSPGTGVHEQFF. CDR3 DNA sequence: TGTGCCAGCAGTCCCGGGACAGGAGTCCATGAGCAGTTCTTC.

This chain links TRBV7-8 with TRBJ2-3; 9 bases match TRBD1. The CDR3 contains 13 residues. The trim removed 1 base at V and 10 bases at J, leaving 3 bases unmatched. Germline V gene data show CDR1 as SGHVS and CDR2 as FQNEAQ. CDR3 in amino acids: CASSLEDRGAQYF. DNA for the CDR3: TGTGCCAGCAGCTTAGAGGACAGGGGAGCGCAGTATTTT.

This chain connects TRBV3-1 (or the pseudogene TRBV3-2) to TRBJ1-2; D uncertain. In germline, CDR1 is LGHDT, CDR2 YNNKEL (reference sequence). CDR3 size: 18 residues. Trimming removed 0 bases from V and 4 bases from J, with 21 bases in between. The CDR3 coding sequence is TGTGCCAGCAGCCAAGAGACCACTACCTGGGCTGAGGGCTATGGCTACACCTTC. It yields the protein CASSQETTTWAEGYGYTF.

This clone occurred a few times. This rearrangement joins TRBV5-4 to TRBJ2-3; no firm D call. The CDR3 has 12 residues. Trimming took off 1 base at V and 4 bases at J, with 4 bases between the two ends. Per germline, CDR1 SGHNT and CDR2 YYREEE (reference sequence). CDR3 coding DNA: TGTGCCAGCAGCTTGAGCGCAGATACGCAGTATTTT. Translated, it gives CASSLSADTQYF.

This clone showed up just once. The chain couples TRBV11-2 to TRBJ2-3, with 11 bases fitting TRBD2. CDR1 and CDR2 from the germline V gene are SGHAT and FQNNGV. The CDR3 spans 15 residues. The ends lost 3 bases at V and 6 bases at J; junction bases unmatched: 5. CDR3 nucleotides: TGTGCCAGCAGCTTCACTAGCGGGAGCTCCGATACGCAGTATTTT. Translated, it gives CASSFTSGSSDTQYF.

This sequence joins TRBV7-8 and TRBJ1-2, with D perhaps matching TRBD1 (6 bases). The germline V and J ends were trimmed by 1 base and 8 bases, with 14 bases remaining between them. The CDR3 has 14 residues. The germline V gene has CDR1 SGHVS and CDR2 FQNEAQ. The CDR3 DNA follows: TGTGCCAGCAGCTTAGGTTGGGACAACTCCGGCTACACCTTC. Translation gives CASSLGWDNSGYTF.

The chain recombines TRBV11-2 with TRBJ2-1, with a possible D match to TRBD2 (5 bases). Trimming shortened V by 3 bases and J by 6 bases, and 9 bases separated the two germline ends. CDR1 SGHAT and CDR2 FQNNGV come from the germline V gene. The CDR3 totals 13 residues. The CDR3 reads CASSLASFNEQFF. Here the CDR3 DNA reads TGTGCCAGCAGCTTGGCTAGCTTCAATGAGCAGTTCTTC.

The table lists this clone with a few counts. The chain uses TRBV6-6 and TRBJ1-1; possible D gene TRBD1, 6 bases. This CDR3 comprises 15 residues. The V and J ends lost 4 bases and 3 bases respectively, with 15 bases between them. Germline V CDR1 and CDR2: MNHNY, SVGAGI (reference sequence). The CDR3 DNA reads as TGTGCCAGCAGTTCCTCCGGGGGGGCCGACACTGAAGCTTTCTTT. Translating gives CASSSSGGADTEAFF.

This clone was counted only a few times. This sequence joins TRBV5-1 and TRBJ2-2, with 7 bases lining up with TRBD1. Germline V gives CDR1 SGHRS, CDR2 YFSETQ. Germline trimming cut 4 bases from V and 4 bases from J; bases unmatched to any gene: 4. The CDR3 contains 14 residues. CDR3 residues: CASSPWDSTGELFF. The CDR3, as DNA: TGCGCCAGCAGCCCCTGGGACAGCACCGGGGAGCTGTTTTTT.

The chain recombines TRBV11-2 with TRBJ2-2, with a tentative D call TRBD2 (5 bases). Germline CDR1 reads SGHAT; CDR2 reads FQNNGV. The length of the CDR3 is 14 residues. The V end was cut by 8 bases, the J end by 5 bases, with 15 bases between. The CDR3 loop is CASYGLIRTGELFF. In DNA, the CDR3 is TGTGCCAGCTACGGACTGATTAGGACCGGGGAGCTGTTTTTT.

The chain couples TRBV3-1 (or the pseudogene TRBV3-2) to TRBJ2-3; TRBD2 aligns across 9 bases. Germline V lookup: CDR1 LGHDT, CDR2 YNNKEL (reference sequence). There are 17 residues in the CDR3. J gave up 3 bases and V 0 bases, and 7 bases lay outside the gene matches. This CDR3 is CASSQEVLAGRTDTQYF. In DNA, the CDR3 is TGTGCCAGCAGCCAAGAAGTGCTAGCGGGAAGGACAGATACGCAGTATTTT.